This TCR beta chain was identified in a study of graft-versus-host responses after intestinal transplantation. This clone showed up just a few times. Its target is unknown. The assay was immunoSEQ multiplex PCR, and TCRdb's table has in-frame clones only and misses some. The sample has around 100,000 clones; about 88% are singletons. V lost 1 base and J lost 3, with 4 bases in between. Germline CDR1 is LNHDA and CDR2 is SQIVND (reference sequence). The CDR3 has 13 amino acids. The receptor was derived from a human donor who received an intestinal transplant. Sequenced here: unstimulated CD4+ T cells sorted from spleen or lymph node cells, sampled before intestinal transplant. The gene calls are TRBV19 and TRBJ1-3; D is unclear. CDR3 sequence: CASSIAGGNTIYF. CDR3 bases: TGTGCCAGTAGTATAGCAGGTGGAAACACCATATATTTT.